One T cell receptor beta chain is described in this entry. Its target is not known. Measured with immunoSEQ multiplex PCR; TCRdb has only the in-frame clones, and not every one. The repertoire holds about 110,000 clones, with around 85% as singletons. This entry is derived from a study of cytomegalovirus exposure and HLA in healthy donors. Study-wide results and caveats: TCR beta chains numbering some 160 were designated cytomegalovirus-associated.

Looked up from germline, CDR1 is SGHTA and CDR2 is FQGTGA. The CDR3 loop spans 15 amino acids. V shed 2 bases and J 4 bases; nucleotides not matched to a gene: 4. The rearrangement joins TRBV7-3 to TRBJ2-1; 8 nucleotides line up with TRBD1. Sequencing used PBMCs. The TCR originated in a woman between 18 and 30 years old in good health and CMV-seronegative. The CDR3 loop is CASSLSGGIYNEQFF. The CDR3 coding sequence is TGTGCCAGCAGCTTATCAGGGGGCATTTACAATGAGCAGTTCTTC.